A single sample is the source of the 19 T cell receptor beta chains below, sequenced in a study of T cells after somatic rescue of genetic block. Profiling relied on immunoSEQ multiplex PCR, and the TCRdb table lists in-frame clones only, not all of them. The profile covers about 72,000 clones, with roughly 90% appearing a single time and approximately 2.9% taken by the ten largest. Sequencing used peripheral blood mononuclear cells (PBMCs). The receptors stem from a man aged 25 to 45.

V gene TRBV7-2 combines with J gene TRBJ2-5; 10 positions match TRBD2. The V gene's germline CDR1 is SGHTA and CDR2 FQGNSA. Trimming removed 5 bases from V and 2 bases from J; junction bases left unmatched: 11. The length of the CDR3 is 17 residues. The DNA of the CDR3 is TGTGCCAGCAGCCCAGATCAGCGGGAGGGCCCACAAGAGACCCAGTACTTC. Protein product: CASSPDQREGPQETQYF.

This chain connects TRBV18 to TRBJ1-2, with D perhaps matching TRBD1 (6 bases). Per the germline V gene, CDR1 is KGHSH and CDR2 is LQKENI. Trimming left V 4 bases short and J 6 bases short, with 12 bases between. This CDR3 region has 13 residues. CDR3: CASSLQGSHGYTF. CDR3 coding DNA: TGTGCCAGCTCACTTCAGGGGAGCCATGGCTACACCTTC.

The chain joins TRBV18 to TRBJ1-5; D gene uncertain. Trimming cost V 2 bases and J 0 bases, with 17 bases left between them. The CDR3 covers 18 residues. Germline CDR1 and CDR2: KGHSH and LQKENI. The CDR3 sequence: CASSPAGWTEYSNQPQHF. DNA for the CDR3: TGTGCCAGCTCACCAGCGGGTTGGACCGAATATAGCAATCAGCCCCAGCATTTT. The complete variable domain, with remaining parts taken from reference TRBV18 and TRBJ1-5, reads NAGVMQNPRHLVRRRGQEARLRCSPMKGHSHVYWYRQLPEEGLKFMVYLQKENIIDESGMPKERFSAEFPKEGPSILRIQQVVRGDSAAYFCASSPAGWTEYSNQPQHFGDGTRLSIL.

This clone was seen more than once but under ten times. V gene TRBV18 combines with J gene TRBJ2-7, with a tentative D call TRBD2 (6 bases). Germline V gene lookup returns CDR1 KGHSH and CDR2 LQKENI. The CDR3 contains 14 residues. V was clipped by 5 bases and J by 6 bases, with 17 bases between them. CDR3 residues: CASSDCRERCEQYF. The CDR3 region has the DNA TGTGCCAGCTCAGACTGTCGGGAGAGATGCGAGCAGTACTTC.

The chain employs TRBV5-6 and TRBJ2-7, with 11 bases that match TRBD1. V dropped 4 bases and J dropped 6; count of bases not matched to a gene: 12. The CDR3 has 16 residues. Per the germline V gene, CDR1 is SGHDT and CDR2 is YYEEEE. CDR3 amino acids: CASSPQARDRGTEQYF. As DNA, the CDR3 is TGTGCCAGCAGCCCCCAGGCCCGGGACAGGGGGACCGAGCAGTACTTC.

The chain employs TRBV4-1 and TRBJ2-3; no clear D. CDR1 MGHRA and CDR2 YSYEKL come from the germline V gene. The CDR3 extends over 15 amino acids. Trimming left V 3 bases short and J 2 bases short, with 12 bases between. The CDR3 region has the DNA TGCGCCAGCAGCCATACCCAACAACTCACAGATACGCAGTATTTT. It encodes CASSHTQQLTDTQYF.

The rearrangement uses TRBV7-3 and TRBJ2-2, with D possibly matching TRBD2 (6 bases). Germline CDR1 is SGHTA and CDR2 is FQGTGA. V was shortened by 5 bases and J by 3 bases, with 13 bases between the two germline ends. This CDR3 comprises 15 residues. DNA for the CDR3: TGTGCCAGCAGCCCCATCGGAGGGGACACCGGGGAGCTGTTTTTT. Translated, it gives CASSPIGGDTGELFF. Variable domain in full (rest from reference TRBV7-3 and TRBJ2-2): GAGVSQTPSNKVTEKGKYVELRCDPISGHTALYWYRQSLGQGPEFLIYFQGTGAADDSGLPNDRFFAVRPEGSVSTLKIQRTERGDSAVYLCASSPIGGDTGELFFGEGSRLTVL.

This chain joins TRBV7-2 and TRBJ2-7, with D unresolved. The germline gives CDR1 SGHTA, CDR2 FQGNSA. The length of the CDR3 is 13 residues. V was cut by 4 bases and J by 0 bases, with 7 bases left in between. The CDR3 DNA is TGTGCCAGCAGCTCCCCCCGCTCCTACGAGCAGTACTTC. Translated, it gives CASSSPRSYEQYF.

The gene calls are TRBV4-1 and TRBJ1-5; a weak D match, TRBD1 (5 bases). Germline-derived CDR1 and CDR2 are MGHRA and YSYEKL. This CDR3 is built from 16 residues. The germline V and J ends were trimmed by 0 bases and 9 bases, with 18 bases remaining between them. The CDR3 nucleotides are TGCGCCAGCAGCCAAGAATCTTATGGGGCCTGGGTGCCCCAGCATTTT. As protein: CASSQESYGAWVPQHF.

This clone came up once. This sequence joins TRBV9 and TRBJ1-1, with D unresolved. The V end was cut by 4 bases, the J end by 0 bases, with 7 bases between. There are 13 residues in the CDR3. Germline-derived CDR1 and CDR2 are SGDLS and YYNGEE. The CDR3: CASSPNLNTEAFF. CDR3 coding DNA: TGTGCCAGCAGCCCTAACTTGAACACTGAAGCTTTCTTT. Using reference TRBV9 and TRBJ1-1 for the parts outside the CDR3, the full variable domain is DSGVTQTPKHLITATGQRVTLRCSPRSGDLSVYWYQQSLDQGLQFLIQYYNGEERAKGNILERFSAQQFPDLHSELNLSSLELGDSALYFCASSPNLNTEAFFGQGTRLTVV.

This chain connects TRBV4-1 to TRBJ2-3, with D perhaps TRBD2 (5 bases). Germline CDR1 and CDR2: MGHRA and YSYEKL. CDR3 size: 14 residues. The V gene lost 4 bases and the J gene lost 2 bases, with 10 bases spanning the gap. The CDR3 nucleotides read TGCGCCAGCAGCCTAGCGTGGGACACAGATACGCAGTATTTT. Translating gives CASSLAWDTDTQYF.

The chain recombines TRBV5-1 with TRBJ2-4; tentative D call: TRBD1 (6 bases). Per germline, CDR1 SGHRS and CDR2 YFSETQ. This CDR3 has 13 residues. V lost 2 bases to trimming and J lost 9 bases, with 12 bases between them. CDR3 DNA: TGCGCCAGCAGCTTCGGGGCGGACAGCATTCAGTACTTC. This sequence encodes CASSFGADSIQYF.

This chain links TRBV19 with TRBJ1-1, with D perhaps TRBD1 (5 bases). The CDR3 is 15 amino acids. V was clipped by 2 bases and J by 0 bases, with 10 bases between them. Germline CDR1 and CDR2: LNHDA and SQIVND (reference sequence). CDR3 residues: CASSIYGGMNTEAFF. The CDR3 nucleotides read TGTGCCAGTAGTATATACGGGGGGATGAACACTGAAGCTTTCTTT.

This chain joins TRBV5-4 and TRBJ2-1; D ambiguous. CDR3 length equals 13 residues. CDR1 and CDR2 from the germline V gene are SGHNT and YYREEE (reference sequence). V lost 4 bases and J 4 bases, leaving 9 bases between the germline ends. The DNA for the CDR3 is TGTGCCAGCAGCCCAAACGCGTACAATGAGCAGTTCTTC. Amino acids: CASSPNAYNEQFF.

This rearrangement joins TRBV7-9 to TRBJ2-7; D call uncertain. CDR3 length: 14 amino acids. Trimming shortened V by 5 bases and J by 5 bases, and 16 bases separated the two germline ends. Looked up from germline, CDR1 is SEHNR and CDR2 is FQNEAQ (reference sequence). CDR3 nucleotide sequence: TGTGCCAGCAGCCTCCTAAGAGGACCGAACGAGCAGTACTTC. It translates to CASSLLRGPNEQYF.

The chain combines TRBV28 with TRBJ2-7; D is possibly TRBD2 (6 bases). CDR3 length: 15 residues. Germline V gene lookup returns CDR1 MDHEN and CDR2 SYDVKM. The V and J ends lost 6 bases and 2 bases respectively, with 17 bases between them. CDR3: CASRKGRPGAYEQYF. Written as DNA, the CDR3 is TGTGCCAGCAGAAAAGGGCGTCCGGGGGCCTACGAGCAGTACTTC.

The J gene is TRBJ1-4, the V gene TRBV7-9; D possibly corresponds to TRBD1 (6 bases). The length of the CDR3 is 18 residues. Looked up from germline, CDR1 is SEHNR and CDR2 is FQNEAQ (reference sequence). Trimming cost V 5 bases and J 0 bases, with 19 bases left between them. The CDR3 nucleotides read TGTGCCAGCAGCCTAACGCCGGGGGCAGGGGCAACTAATGAAAAACTGTTTTTT. This translates into CASSLTPGAGATNEKLFF.

This chain uses TRBV11-2 with TRBJ1-6, with D tentatively TRBD1 (6 bases). V was pared by 0 bases and J by 10 bases, with 13 bases between. The CDR3 runs to 15 residues. From germline, CDR1 is SGHAT and CDR2 FQNNGV. The DNA for the CDR3 is TGTGCCAGCAGCTTAGATGGTGTAGGGGGATCACCCCTCCACTTT. Translated, it gives CASSLDGVGGSPLHF.

V usage is TRBV4-1 and J usage is TRBJ2-7, with D perhaps given as TRBD1 or TRBD2 (6 bases each). The CDR3 runs to 14 residues. Deletions cut 0 bases from V and 4 bases from J, with 10 bases between. Germline V gene lookup returns CDR1 MGHRA and CDR2 YSYEKL. CDR3 sequence reads: CASSQERGRYEQYF. The CDR3 nucleotides read TGCGCCAGCAGCCAAGAAAGGGGGAGGTACGAGCAGTACTTC.